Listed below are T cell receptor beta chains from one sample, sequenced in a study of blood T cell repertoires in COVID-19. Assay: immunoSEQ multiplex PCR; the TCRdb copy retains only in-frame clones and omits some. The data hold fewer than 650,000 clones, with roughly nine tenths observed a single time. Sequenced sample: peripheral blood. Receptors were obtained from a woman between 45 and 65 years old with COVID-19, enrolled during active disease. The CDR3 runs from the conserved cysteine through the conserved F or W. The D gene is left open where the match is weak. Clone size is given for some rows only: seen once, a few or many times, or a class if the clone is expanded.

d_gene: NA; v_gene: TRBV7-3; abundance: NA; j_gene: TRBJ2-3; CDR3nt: TGTGCCAGCAGCTTAGGACTTAGGGATACGCAGTATTTT; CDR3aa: CASSLGLRDTQYF
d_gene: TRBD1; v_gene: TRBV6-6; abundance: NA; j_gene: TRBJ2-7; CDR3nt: TGTGCCAGCAGTTTTATAGGGGGCCCAAGAGACTACGAGCAGTACTTC; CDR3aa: CASSFIGGPRDYEQYF
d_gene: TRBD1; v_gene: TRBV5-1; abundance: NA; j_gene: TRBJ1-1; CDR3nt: TGCGCCAGCGGCCGACAGGGGAACACTGAAGCTTTCTTT; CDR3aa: CASGRQGNTEAFF
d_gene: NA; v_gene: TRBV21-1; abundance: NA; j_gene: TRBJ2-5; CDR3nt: TGTGCCAGCAGCAAAGTTATAATTGTGGAGACCCAGTACTTC; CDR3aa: CASSKVIIVETQYF
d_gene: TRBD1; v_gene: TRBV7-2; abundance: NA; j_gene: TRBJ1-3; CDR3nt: TGTGCCAGCTGCCCAGGACAGGGGCTCCCCGATTGGGGAAACACCATATATTTT; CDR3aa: CASCPGQGLPDWGNTIYF
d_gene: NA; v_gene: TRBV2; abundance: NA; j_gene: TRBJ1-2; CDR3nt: TGTGCCAGCAGTGAAGATAGGCCCTCTATGGCTAGGGGCTTC; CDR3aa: CASSEDRPSMARGF
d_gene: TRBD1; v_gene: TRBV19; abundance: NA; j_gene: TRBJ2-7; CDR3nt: TGTGCCAGTAGTCCCCAGGGGGACTACGAGCAGTACTTC; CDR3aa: CASSPQGDYEQYF
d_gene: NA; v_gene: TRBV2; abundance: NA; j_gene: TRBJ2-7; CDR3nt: TGTGCCAGCATGGGGGGACGCACCTACGAGCAGTACTTC; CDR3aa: CASMGGRTYEQYF
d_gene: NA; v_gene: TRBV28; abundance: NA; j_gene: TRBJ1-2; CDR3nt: TGTGCCAGCAGTTTACAGGGGTCGTATGGCTACACCTTC; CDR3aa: CASSLQGSYGYTF
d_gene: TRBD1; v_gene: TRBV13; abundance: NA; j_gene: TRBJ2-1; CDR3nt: TGTGCCAGCAGCTCAAGGGACAGGGGATCCTACAATGAGCAGTTCTTC; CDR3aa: CASSSRDRGSYNEQFF
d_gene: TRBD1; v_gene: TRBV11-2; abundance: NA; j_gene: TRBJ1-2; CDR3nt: TGTGCCAGCAGCCCCGGGACAGGTTATGGCTACACCTTC; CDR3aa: CASSPGTGYGYTF
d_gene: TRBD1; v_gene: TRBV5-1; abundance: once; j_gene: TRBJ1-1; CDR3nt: TGCGCCAGCAGCGGGGACAGGGAAGCTTTCTTT; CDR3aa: CASSGDREAFF
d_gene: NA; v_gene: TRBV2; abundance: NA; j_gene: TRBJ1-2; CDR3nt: TGTGCTACCAGGGTAGGAGTAGAGGGCTACACCTTC; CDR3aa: CATRVGVEGYTF
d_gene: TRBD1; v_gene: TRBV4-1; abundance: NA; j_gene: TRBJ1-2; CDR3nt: TGCGCCAGCAGCCCCCCGGACAGGGGGGAAGGCTACACCTTC; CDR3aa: CASSPPDRGEGYTF
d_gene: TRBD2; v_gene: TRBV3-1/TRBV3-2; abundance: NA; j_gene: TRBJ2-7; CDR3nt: TGTGCCAGCAGCCCCGGGGGGGCCGAACAGAAGCAGTACTTC; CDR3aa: CASSPGGAEQKQYF
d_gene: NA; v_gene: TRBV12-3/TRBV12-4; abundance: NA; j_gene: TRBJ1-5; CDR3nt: TGTGCCAGCAGTTTACCGTATCAGCCCCAGCATTTT; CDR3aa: CASSLPYQPQHF
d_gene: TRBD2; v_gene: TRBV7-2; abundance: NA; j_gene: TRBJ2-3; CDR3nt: TGTGCCAGCAGTCCGGGACTAGCATCAGATACGCAGTATTTT; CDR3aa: CASSPGLASDTQYF
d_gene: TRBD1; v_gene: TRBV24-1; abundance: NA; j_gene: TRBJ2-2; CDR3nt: TGTGCCACCAGCGACAGGGGGTCTGTCGGGGAGCTGTTTTTT; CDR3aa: CATSDRGSVGELFF
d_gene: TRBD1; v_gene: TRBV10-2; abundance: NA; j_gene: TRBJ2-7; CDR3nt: TGCGCCAGCAGTCCCGGGACAGGGTTAGGCGAGCAGTACTTC; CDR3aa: CASSPGTGLGEQYF
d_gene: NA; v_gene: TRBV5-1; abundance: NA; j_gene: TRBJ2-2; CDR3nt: TGCGCCAGCAGCCTGACAGTTTTCGGGTTAAAAAACACCGGGGAGCTGTTTTTT; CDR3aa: CASSLTVFGLKNTGELFF
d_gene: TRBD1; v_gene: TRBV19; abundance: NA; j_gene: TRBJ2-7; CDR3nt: TGTGCCAGTAGCCCCGGACAGGGCTTCTACGAGCAGTACTTC; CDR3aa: CASSPGQGFYEQYF
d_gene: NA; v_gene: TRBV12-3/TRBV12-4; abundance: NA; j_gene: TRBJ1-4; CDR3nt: TGTGCCAGCAGTTTAATCGAGGGTGAAAAACTGTTTTTT; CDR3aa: CASSLIEGEKLFF
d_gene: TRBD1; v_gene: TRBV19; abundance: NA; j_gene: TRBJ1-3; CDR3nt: TGTGCCAGTAGTATAACGCGGCGGACAGGCTCTGGAAACACCATATATTTT; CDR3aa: CASSITRRTGSGNTIYF
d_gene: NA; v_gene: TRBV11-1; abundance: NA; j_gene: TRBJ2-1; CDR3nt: TGTGCCAGCAGCTTATTGGCCAGGGCGCCCAATGAGCAGTTCTTC; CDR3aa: CASSLLARAPNEQFF
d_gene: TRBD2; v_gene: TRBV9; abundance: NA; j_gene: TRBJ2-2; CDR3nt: TGTGCCAGCAGCGTAGGGAATAGCGGGGGTTTATTCACCGGGGAGCTGTTTTTT; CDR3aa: CASSVGNSGGLFTGELFF
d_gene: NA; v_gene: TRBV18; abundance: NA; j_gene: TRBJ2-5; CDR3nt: TGTGCCAGCTCACCCGGGGAAAGGTCGATACAAGAGACCCAGTACTTC; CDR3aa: CASSPGERSIQETQYF
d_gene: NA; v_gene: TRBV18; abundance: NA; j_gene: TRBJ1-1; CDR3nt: TGTGCCAGCTCACCACGGTCAGGGGTGGGAAACACTGAAGCTTTCTTT; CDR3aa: CASSPRSGVGNTEAFF
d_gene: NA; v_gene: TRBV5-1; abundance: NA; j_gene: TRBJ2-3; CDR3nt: TGCGCCAGCAGCTTGGACAGGGCTTACACAGATACGCAGTATTTT; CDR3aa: CASSLDRAYTDTQYF
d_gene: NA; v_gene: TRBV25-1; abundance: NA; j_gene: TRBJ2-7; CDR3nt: TGTGCCAGCAGTGACCTAAACGACTCCCCTTACGAGCAGTACTTC; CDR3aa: CASSDLNDSPYEQYF
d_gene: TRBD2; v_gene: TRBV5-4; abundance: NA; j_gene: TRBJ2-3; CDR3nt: TGTGCCAGCAGCAATCCGCGGGGGGGCAGCACAGATACGCAGTATTTT; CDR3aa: CASSNPRGGSTDTQYF
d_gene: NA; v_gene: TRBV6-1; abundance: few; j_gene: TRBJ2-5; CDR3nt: TGTGCCAGCAGTGAAACTAGGGAGACCCAGTACTTC; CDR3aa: CASSETRETQYF
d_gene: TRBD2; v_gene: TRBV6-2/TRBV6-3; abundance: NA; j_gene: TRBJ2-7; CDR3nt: TGTGCCAGCAGTCCCTTGCGCGGGGGGGCCGGAACTAGATACGAGCAGTACTTC; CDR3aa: CASSPLRGGAGTRYEQYF
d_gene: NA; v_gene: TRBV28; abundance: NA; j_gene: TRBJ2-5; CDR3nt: TGTGCCAGCAGAAACCAGGCCCTTCAAGAGACCCAGTACTTC; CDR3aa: CASRNQALQETQYF
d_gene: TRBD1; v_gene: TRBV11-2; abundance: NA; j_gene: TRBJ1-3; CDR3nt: TGTGCCAGCACGGACCCGGGACAGGGGGCGAACACCATATATTTT; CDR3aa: CASTDPGQGANTIYF
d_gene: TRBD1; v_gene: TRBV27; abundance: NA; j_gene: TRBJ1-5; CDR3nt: TGTGCCAGCAGTCCCGGATGGGACAGGGGAGGCAATCAGCCCCAGCATTTT; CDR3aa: CASSPGWDRGGNQPQHF
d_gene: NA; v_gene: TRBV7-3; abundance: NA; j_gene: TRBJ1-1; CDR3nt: TGTGCCAGCAGCCCGACAGATTTCAACACTGAAGCTTTCTTT; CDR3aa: CASSPTDFNTEAFF
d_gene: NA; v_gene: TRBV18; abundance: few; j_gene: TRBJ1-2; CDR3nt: TGTGCCAGCTCACCAAGACAGGAGGATGGCTACACCTTC; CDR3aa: CASSPRQEDGYTF
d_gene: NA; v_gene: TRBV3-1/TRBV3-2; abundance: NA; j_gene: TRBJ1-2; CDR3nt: TGTGCCAGCAGCCAAGGGGCCAAACTCGCCTATGGCTACACCTTC; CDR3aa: CASSQGAKLAYGYTF
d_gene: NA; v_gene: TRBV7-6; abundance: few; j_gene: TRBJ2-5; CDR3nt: TGTGCCAGCAGCTTAGGGCCTCCAGGGTACGTGATGGAGACCCAGTACTTC; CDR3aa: CASSLGPPGYVMETQYF
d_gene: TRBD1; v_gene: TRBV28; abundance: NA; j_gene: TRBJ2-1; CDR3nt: TGTGCCAGCAGGACGACAGGGAGCTCCTACAATGAGCAGTTCTTC; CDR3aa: CASRTTGSSYNEQFF
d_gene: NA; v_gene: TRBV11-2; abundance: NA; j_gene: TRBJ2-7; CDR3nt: TGTGCCAGCAGCCAGGACGGCTTACAGGGCTACGAGCAGTACTTC; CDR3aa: CASSQDGLQGYEQYF
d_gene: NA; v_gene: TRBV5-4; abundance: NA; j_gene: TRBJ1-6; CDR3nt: TGTGCCAGCAGAGAAGAGACAAATTCACCCCTCCACTTT; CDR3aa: CASREETNSPLHF
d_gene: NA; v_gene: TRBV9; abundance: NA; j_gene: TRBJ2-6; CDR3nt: TGTGCCAGCAGCGTAACCACCTTTGCCCCTACAGGAACCGGGGCCAACGTCCTGACTTTC; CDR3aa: CASSVTTFAPTGTGANVLTF
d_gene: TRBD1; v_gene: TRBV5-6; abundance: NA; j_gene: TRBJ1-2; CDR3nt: TGTGCCAGCAGCCCCACCTGGACAGGTCTAGGGAATGGCTACACCTTC; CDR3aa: CASSPTWTGLGNGYTF
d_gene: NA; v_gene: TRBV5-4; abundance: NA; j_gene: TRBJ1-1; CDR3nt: TGTGCCAGCAGCTTGACAGCCGCTGAAGCTTTCTTT; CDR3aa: CASSLTAAEAFF
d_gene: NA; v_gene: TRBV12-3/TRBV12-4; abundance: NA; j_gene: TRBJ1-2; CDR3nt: TGTGCCAGCAGTGTTGACACTTACTATGGCTACACCTTC; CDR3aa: CASSVDTYYGYTF
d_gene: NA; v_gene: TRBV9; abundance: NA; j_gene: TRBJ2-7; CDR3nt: TGTGCCAGCAGCGTAGTGGCGGGGGCGGTATACGAGCAGTACTTC; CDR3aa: CASSVVAGAVYEQYF